These 25 T cell receptor beta chains were all obtained from the same sample, sequenced in a study of tumor and adjacent non-tumor tissue in lung cancer. TCRbeta libraries were built with three rounds of nested PCR, modified from ARM-PCR. TCRdb fed the multiplex PCR reads into MiXCR, producing one record per CDR3 protein. The sample comprises 90,000 to 110,000 distinct CDR3 sequences, about 61% of which are singletons, and about 20% rests with the top ten. The template was RNA from unsorted bulk tissue. This non-tumor lung sample came from over 3 cm beyond the tumor edge. Sequenced material: distant non-tumor lung tissue. The receptors shown here come from a man aged 60 to 69 with non-small cell lung cancer.

This clonotype showed up many times. The chain employs TRBV6-1 and TRBJ1-5, with D possibly being TRBD1 (5 bases). Germline V gene lookup returns CDR1 MNHNS and CDR2 SASEGT. V was trimmed by 1 base and J by 4 bases, leaving 20 bases between them. This CDR3 spans 18 amino acids. CDR3 in amino acids: CASSEDFSQRGLNQPQHF. The CDR3 bases are TGTGCCAGCAGTGAAGATTTTTCGCAGAGGGGATTAAATCAGCCCCAGCATTTT.

This chain links TRBV2 with TRBJ2-2; no firm D call. Per germline, CDR1 SNHLY and CDR2 FYNNEI. The CDR3 sequence is 15 residues long. V lost 2 bases to trimming and J lost 7 bases, with 14 bases between them. The CDR3 is CASSELSSQSGELFF. CDR3 DNA: TGTGCCAGCAGTGAACTCTCATCTCAGAGCGGGGAGCTGTTTTTT.

As for this clonotype: A much larger clone differs by one base, so this may be a read error. This chain joins TRBV20-1 and TRBJ2-1; D not certain. The length of the CDR3 is 15 residues. Germline assignment: CDR1 DFQATT and CDR2 SNEGSKA (reference sequence). The CDR3 region is CSVREGLVSSNEQFF. CDR3 DNA sequence: TGCAGTGTTAGAGAAGGGCTAGTTAGTTCGAATGAGCAGTTCTTC.

This clonotype was counted a few times. The junction shows a germline mismatch at one end, possibly a read error. V is TRBV11-2 and J is TRBJ2-3, with D perhaps TRBD2 (6 bases). The CDR3 length is 16 residues. Germline V gives CDR1 SGHAT, CDR2 FQNNGV. The CDR3 reads CASSLRWRGGTDTQYF. CDR3 coding DNA: TGTGCTAGCAGCTTACGCTGGAGGGGCGGCACAGATACACAGTATTTT.

The CDR3 here is CASSLTSGQSDTQYF. As DNA, the CDR3 is TGCGCCAGCAGCCTGACCTCCGGACAGTCAGATACGCAGTATTTT. This sequence joins TRBV5-1 and TRBJ2-3, with D perhaps matching TRBD1 (6 bases). The CDR3 covers 15 residues. Trimming cost V 4 bases and J 4 bases, with 16 bases left between them. Germline V gene lookup returns CDR1 SGHRS and CDR2 YFSETQ. Variable domain in full (rest from reference TRBV5-1 and TRBJ2-3): KAGVTQTPRYLIKTRGQQVTLSCSPISGHRSVSWYQQTPGQGLQFLFEYFSETQRNKGNFPGRFSGRQFSNSRSEMNVSTLELGDSALYLCASSLTSGQSDTQYFGPGTRLTVL.

CDR3 sequence: CTNSPLAGGAYEQYF. The CDR3 DNA follows: TGTACCAACAGCCCTCTAGCGGGAGGGGCCTACGAGCAGTACTTC. This chain connects TRBV28 to TRBJ2-7, with 12 bases that match TRBD2. CDR1 is MDHEN, CDR2 SYDVKM, per germline. This CDR3 has 15 residues.

A word on this clonotype: Because it lacks the conserved phenylalanine or tryptophan at the end, this CDR3 is likely a read error. No DNA is shown, since the ends of the CDR3 on it are uncertain; the CDR3 is the one TCRdb lists. The chain is built from TRBV11-2 and TRBJ2-7; TRBD2 was called by the table and not checked on the DNA. Germline CDR1 and CDR2: SGHAT and FQNNGV. The CDR3 is 16 amino acids in total, end residues counted. The CDR3 loop is CASSLGASGYPYEHYL.

About this clonotype: A much bigger clone sits one base away, suggesting this may be a read error. The CDR3 region is CANSNPGTSRFNEQFF. The CDR3 DNA reads as TGTGCCAACAGTAACCCCGGGACTAGTCGTTTCAATGAGCAGTTCTTC. The chain links TRBV6-5 to TRBJ2-1; the match to TRBD2 covers 8 bases. CDR3 length equals 16 residues. The germline CDR1 and CDR2 sequences are MNHEY and SVGAGI.

CDR3 sequence reads: CASSPPTVPGPQHF. The CDR3 nucleotides read TGTGCCAGCAGCCCCCCTACAGTTCCCGGGCCCCAGCATTTT. The chain couples TRBV6-1 to TRBJ1-5; D gene uncertain. There are 14 residues in the CDR3. Trimming cost V 6 bases and J 9 bases, with 18 bases left between them. Germline values: CDR1 MNHNS, CDR2 SASEGT.

This clonotype has a count of ten or more. This sequence joins TRBV12-3 or TRBV12-4 and TRBJ1-1, with D perhaps TRBD1 (6 bases). The V end lost 6 bases, the J end lost 8 bases, and 10 bases lay between the germline ends. The CDR3 sequence is 11 residues long. The CDR3 DNA is TGTGCCAGCAGACGGACAGACGAAGCTTTCTTT. It yields the protein CASRRTDEAFF.

With regard to this clonotype: An end of the junction differs from the germline gene, which may be a read error. The rearrangement links TRBV4-3 to TRBJ2-3, with D perhaps matching TRBD1 or TRBD2 (6 bases each). Germline V lookup: CDR1 LGHNA, CDR2 YSLEER. This CDR3 contains 19 residues. The DNA of the CDR3 is TGCGCCCGCAGCCAAGATCTAACCGAAGGGGGGACGGTGGACAGTACGCAGTATTTT. Amino acids: CARSQDLTEGGTVDSTQYF.

The chain has TRBV6-2 or TRBV6-3 and TRBJ2-7; D unresolved. Germline V lookup: CDR1 MNHEY, CDR2 SVGEGT. This CDR3 comprises 14 residues. Between the trimmed V and J ends, which lost 6 bases and 4 bases, there was a span of 16 bases. The CDR3 protein is CASSSQSRRYEQYF. CDR3 DNA: TGTGCCAGCAGCTCCCAATCACGAAGGTACGAGCAGTACTTC.

This clonotype occurred once. At one of its ends the junction is not consistent with the germline gene, which may arise from a read error. This sequence joins TRBV5-1 and TRBJ1-1; no reliable D call. Germline CDR1 is SGHRS and CDR2 is YFSETQ. This CDR3 has 13 residues. The CDR3 is CVSCANANTEAFF. The CDR3, as DNA: TGCGTCAGCTGTGCAAATGCAAACACTGAAGCTTTCTTT.

Concerning this clonotype: A read error may account for a junction end that differs from germline. The chain joins TRBV6-2 or TRBV6-3 to TRBJ2-7, with unresolved D. The germline V gene has CDR1 MNHEY and CDR2 SVGEGT. This CDR3 spans 16 amino acids. This CDR3 is CASSYSHGGESLEHYF. DNA for the CDR3: TGTGCCAGCAGTTACTCGCACGGTGGGGAATCCCTCGAGCATTATTTC.

The CDR3 reads CASAGILSSGNTIYF. The DNA of the CDR3 is TGTGCCAGCGCCGGAATCCTGAGCTCTGGAAACACCATATATTTT. V is TRBV12-3 or TRBV12-4 and J is TRBJ1-3; D is unclear. The V and J ends lost 8 bases and 0 bases respectively, with 14 bases between them. CDR3 length equals 15 residues.

This clonotype was observed at least ten times. The rearrangement links TRBV29-1 to TRBJ2-6, with D unresolved. The CDR3 spans 16 residues. Trimming took off 5 bases at V and 1 base at J, with 15 bases between the two ends. Germline V gives CDR1 SQVTM, CDR2 ANQGSEA. The CDR3 coding sequence is TGCAGCGTTCAGCCCCTATTAGAGTCTGGGGCCAACGTCCTGACTTTC. Its translation: CSVQPLLESGANVLTF.

CDR3 in amino acids: CASGSQAGVFAGELFF. In DNA form, the CDR3 reads TGTGCCAGCGGATCACAAGCGGGAGTTTTTGCCGGGGAGCTGTTTTTT. The J gene is TRBJ2-2, the V gene TRBV11-2; 8 nucleotides line up with TRBD2. Germline V gives CDR1 SGHAT, CDR2 FQNNGV. This CDR3 comprises 16 residues. V was clipped by 8 bases and J by 6 bases; unmatched bases: 14.

To note about this clonotype: A much larger clone differs by one base, so this may be a read error. The gene calls are TRBV5-5 and TRBJ2-3, with TRBD1 as a possible D gene (5 bases). V was trimmed by 4 bases and J by 6 bases, leaving 12 bases between them. The germline CDR1 and CDR2 sequences are SGHKS and YYEKEE (reference sequence). There are 13 residues in the CDR3. As DNA, the CDR3 is TGTGCCAGCAGCCAGGGCGTTGGGGATACGCAGTATTTT. It yields the protein CASSQGVGDTQYF.

This clonotype showed up many times. This chain links TRBV7-9 with TRBJ1-2; maybe TRBD1 (6 bases). CDR1 is SEHNR, CDR2 FQNEAQ, per germline (reference sequence). The V end was cut by 4 bases, the J end by 4 bases, with 13 bases between. The CDR3 totals 14 residues. In DNA, the CDR3 is TGTGCCAGCAGCTCACAGGGAGTTGCCTATGGCTACACCTTC. Translating gives CASSSQGVAYGYTF. Supplemented by reference TRBV7-9 and TRBJ1-2, the full variable domain reads DTGVSQNPRHKITKRGQNVTFRCDPISEHNRLYWYRQTLGQGPEFLTYFQNEAQLEKSRLLSDRFSAERPKGSFSTLEIQRTEQGDSAMYLCASSSQGVAYGYTFGSGTRLTVV.

This clonotype occurred a few times. Its ends do not fully match the called genes, so a read error is possible. The V gene is TRBV6-5, the J gene TRBJ1-1; perhaps TRBD1 as D (5 bases). This CDR3 spans 15 amino acids. Germline CDR1 and CDR2: MNHEY and SVGAGI. Written as DNA, the CDR3 is TGTGCCAGCAGTTCCAGGGCCCTGCTTGACACGGAAGCTTTCTTT. Residues: CASSSRALLDTEAFF.

This sequence joins TRBV12-3 or TRBV12-4 and TRBJ1-2; 12 nucleotides match TRBD1. This CDR3 contains 16 residues. After removal of 7 bases from V and 6 bases from J, the junction contained 12 bases not matched to a gene. This CDR3 reads CASTEIGTGGAHGYTF. The CDR3, as DNA: TGTGCCAGCACCGAAATAGGGACAGGGGGCGCCCATGGCTACACCTTC.

Details on this clonotype: At one boundary the junction diverges from the germline segment, which might be a read error. The genes are TRBV12-3 or TRBV12-4 and TRBJ1-6, with D possibly being TRBD1 (5 bases). This CDR3 has 15 residues. The CDR3 region is CASSTIGEGNLPLHF. The CDR3 DNA follows: TGTGCAAGCAGTACCATAGGGGAGGGGAATTTACCCCTCCACTTT.

The V and J genes are TRBV7-2 and TRBJ1-6, with D possibly matching TRBD1 (5 bases). V was pared by 1 base and J by 15 bases, with 13 bases between. The CDR3 is made up of 13 amino acids. Germline-derived CDR1 and CDR2 are SGHTA and FQGNSA. As DNA, the CDR3 is TGTGCCAGCAGCTTAGACCGGGGCCTCCACCTCCACTTT. Its translation is CASSLDRGLHLHF.

This clonotype has more than one count but fewer than ten. The junction and the germline gene differ at one end; a read error may be behind it. V gene TRBV4-2 combines with J gene TRBJ2-7; 8 nucleotides match TRBD1. CDR1 is LGHNA, CDR2 YNFKEQ, per germline. The CDR3 length is 14 residues. The CDR3 sequence: CTSSQDGTGNEEYF. In DNA form, the CDR3 reads TGTACCAGCAGCCAAGATGGGACAGGCAACGAGGAGTACTTC.

This clonotype was counted ten times or more. V usage is TRBV12-3 or TRBV12-4 and J usage is TRBJ2-5; D perhaps matches TRBD2 (5 bases). The CDR3 is 13 amino acids. V gave up 5 bases and J gave up 7 bases, with 14 bases separating them. The CDR3 loop reads CASSPPYRGTQYF. The CDR3 nucleotides are TGTGCCAGCAGTCCGCCCTACCGGGGGACCCAGTACTTC.